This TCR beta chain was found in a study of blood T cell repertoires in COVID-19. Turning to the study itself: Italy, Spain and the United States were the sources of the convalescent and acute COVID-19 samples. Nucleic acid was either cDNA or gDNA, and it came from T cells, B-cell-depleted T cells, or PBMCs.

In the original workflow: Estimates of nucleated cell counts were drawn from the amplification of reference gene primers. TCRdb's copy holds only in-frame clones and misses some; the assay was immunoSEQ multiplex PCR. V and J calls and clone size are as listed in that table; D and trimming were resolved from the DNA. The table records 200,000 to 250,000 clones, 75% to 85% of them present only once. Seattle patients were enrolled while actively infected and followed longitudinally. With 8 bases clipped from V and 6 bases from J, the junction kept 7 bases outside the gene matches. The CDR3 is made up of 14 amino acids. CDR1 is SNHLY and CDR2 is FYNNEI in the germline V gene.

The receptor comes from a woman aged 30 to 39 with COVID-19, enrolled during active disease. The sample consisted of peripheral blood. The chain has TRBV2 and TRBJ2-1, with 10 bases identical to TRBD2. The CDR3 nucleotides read TGTGCCAGCCAGCGGGGGGGCCGGATCAATGAGCAGTTCTTC. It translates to CASQRGGRINEQFF.